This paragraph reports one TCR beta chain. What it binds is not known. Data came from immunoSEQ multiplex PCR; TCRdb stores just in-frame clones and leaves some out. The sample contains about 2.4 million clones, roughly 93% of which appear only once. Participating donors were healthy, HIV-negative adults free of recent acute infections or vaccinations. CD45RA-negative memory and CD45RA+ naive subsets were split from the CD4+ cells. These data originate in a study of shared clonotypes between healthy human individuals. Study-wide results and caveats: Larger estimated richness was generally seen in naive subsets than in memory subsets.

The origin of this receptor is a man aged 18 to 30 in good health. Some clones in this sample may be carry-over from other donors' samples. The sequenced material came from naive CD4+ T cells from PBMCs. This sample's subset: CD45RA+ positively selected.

The CDR3 DNA sequence: TGTGCCAGCAGCGTACCGGGCCGTCGGGACCAGTACTTC. It is translated as CASSVPGRRDQYF. The chain has TRBV27 and TRBJ2-7, with D perhaps matching TRBD1 or TRBD2 (5 bases each). V dropped 6 bases and J dropped 10 bases, with 19 bases sitting between them. The CDR3 sequence is 13 residues long. Germline V lookup: CDR1 MNHEY, CDR2 SMNVEV (reference sequence).